This T cell receptor (beta chain) was recovered during a study of blood T cell repertoires in COVID-19. In the study overall: Whether acute or convalescent, the COVID-19 samples came from the United States, Italy and Spain.

This CDR3 region has 14 residues. The germline gives CDR1 MDHEN, CDR2 SYDVKM. Trimming cost V 8 bases and J 4 bases; bases outside gene matches: 10. The assay was immunoSEQ multiplex PCR, and TCRdb's table has in-frame clones only and misses some. Of about 220,000 clones detected, about nine tenths appear once; the ten largest clones hold around 2%. The chain has TRBV28 and TRBJ1-2; 7 nucleotides align to TRBD1. The sequenced material came from peripheral blood. This receptor was taken from a man in his thirties or forties who had recovered from COVID-19. This CDR3 is CASSSGGQGYGYTF. CDR3 sequence (DNA): TGTGCCAGCTCCTCAGGGGGGCAGGGCTATGGCTACACCTTC.